This entry describes one T cell receptor beta chain. Trimming took off 4 bases at V and 1 base at J, with 13 bases between the two ends. The CDR3 spans 15 residues. CDR1 is MNHEY and CDR2 is SVGAGI in the germline V gene. The data are from a study of patients and donors after allogeneic stem cell transplantation. TCRdb called the RT-PCR reads again in MiXCR, with one record for every CDR3 protein. The table lists fewer than 500,000 distinct CDR3 sequences, roughly 17% of them singletons, with roughly 7.2% in the top ten. What was sequenced was blood, either unsorted or a sorted T cell fraction (not recorded which). The origin of this receptor is a human donor who was either an allogeneic HSCT recipient or a stem cell or donor lymphocyte infusion donor (not recorded which). It is not recorded whose cells these are; they may come from a transplant donor. V is TRBV6-5 and J is TRBJ1-2, with unresolved D. The CDR3 DNA follows: TGTGCCAGCAGTTTAACAAGGTGGGATAACTATGGCTACACCTTC. Residues: CASSLTRWDNYGYTF.